This TCR beta chain is drawn from a study of blood T cell repertoires in COVID-19. This clone came up once. Repertoires were generated with immunoSEQ multiplex PCR, while TCRdb's copy carries only in-frame clones and drops some. The sample records a few hundred thousand clones, more than 85% being singletons. Enrolled through a virtual design, the participants were between 18 and 89 years of age and came from fewer than 30 US areas. The CDR3 totals 14 residues. Germline CDR1 and CDR2: SGHRS and YFSETQ. With 7 bases removed from V and 4 bases from J, the gap between germline ends came to 17 bases. The chain recombines TRBV5-1 with TRBJ2-5, with D possibly matching TRBD1 (6 bases). The source material was PBMCs or T cells enriched from blood (not recorded which). The TCR sequence derives from a woman in her thirties who had recovered from COVID-19. CDR3 coding DNA: TGCGCCAGCGGGGGCGCAACCGGTCGAGAGACCCAGTACTTC. It codes for CASGGATGRETQYF.